Listed here are 11 T cell receptor beta chains from one sample, sequenced in a study of T cell clones after liver transplantation. Profiling relied on immunoSEQ multiplex PCR, and the TCRdb table lists in-frame clones only, not all of them. The sample has under 150,000 clones, about nine tenths seen once. The sample was CD4+ T cells from blood, taken 12 months after liver transplant. The receptors shown here come from a human patient who received a liver transplant. Some T cells may have originated in the graft donor.

This rearrangement joins TRBV28 to TRBJ2-3; no definite D call. V was cut by 7 bases and J by 0 bases, with 14 bases left in between. Germline CDR1 MDHEN, CDR2 SYDVKM. The CDR3 consists of 15 residues. In nucleotides, the CDR3 is TGTGCCAGCACCGAGTCGGCAGGTAGCACAGATACGCAGTATTTT. It translates to CASTESAGSTDTQYF.

The table lists this clone with a few counts. This chain links TRBV25-1 with TRBJ1-5; the D is unclear. The V gene lost 4 bases and the J gene lost 5 bases, with 6 bases spanning the gap. CDR3 size: 12 residues. Germline V gene sequence: CDR1 MGHDK, CDR2 SYGVNS. This chain's CDR3 is CASSVGYQPQHF. CDR3 nucleotides: TGTGCCAGCAGTGTTGGTTATCAGCCCCAGCATTTT.

This clone has only one observation. Here the CDR3 DNA reads TGTGCCAGCAGCTCGCATCAGGGGCTCACTGAAGCTTTCTTT. Its protein product is CASSSHQGLTEAFF. The chain joins TRBV7-9 to TRBJ1-1, with D tentatively TRBD1 (6 bases). CDR1 SEHNR and CDR2 FQNEAQ come from the germline V gene (reference sequence). V dropped 4 bases and J dropped 4 bases, with 13 bases sitting between them. The CDR3 is 14 amino acids. The entire variable domain, with the rest obtained from reference TRBV7-9 and TRBJ1-1, is as follows: DTGVSQNPRHKITKRGQNVTFRCDPISEHNRLYWYRQTLGQGPEFLTYFQNEAQLEKSRLLSDRFSAERPKGSFSTLEIQRTEQGDSAMYLCASSSHQGLTEAFFGQGTRLTVV.

The rearrangement joins TRBV9 to TRBJ2-3, with D perhaps given as TRBD1 or TRBD2 (5 bases each). The CDR3 extends over 17 amino acids. The V gene's germline CDR1 is SGDLS and CDR2 YYNGEE. V was shortened by 3 bases and J by 4 bases, with 21 bases between the two germline ends. CDR3 sequence (DNA): TGTGCCAGCAGCGCCGCCTCCCGGGGCGGCACAGCAGATACGCAGTATTTT. Translation: CASSAASRGGTADTQYF. The full variable domain, its missing parts supplied by reference TRBV9 and TRBJ2-3, is DSGVTQTPKHLITATGQRVTLRCSPRSGDLSVYWYQQSLDQGLQFLIQYYNGEERAKGNILERFSAQQFPDLHSELNLSSLELGDSALYFCASSAASRGGTADTQYFGPGTRLTVL.

The chain recombines TRBV5-1 with TRBJ2-2; 10 nucleotides line up with TRBD2. The CDR3 is 16 residues long. The V gene end was trimmed by 1 base and the J gene end by 8 bases; junction bases not matched to a gene: 8. The germline V gene encodes CDR1 SGHRS and CDR2 YFSETQ. This CDR3 reads CASSLLALAGAGELFF. DNA of the CDR3: TGCGCCAGCAGCTTGCTCGCGCTAGCGGGAGCTGGGGAGCTGTTTTTT.

The chain has TRBV5-6 and TRBJ2-7, with TRBD1 identical over 8 bases. J gave up 6 bases and V 4 bases, and 12 bases lay outside the gene matches. Germline CDR1 reads SGHDT; CDR2 reads YYEEEE. The CDR3 has 15 residues. The CDR3 reads CASSPPRQGRVEQYF. CDR3 bases: TGTGCCAGCAGCCCCCCCAGACAGGGGAGAGTCGAGCAGTACTTC.

The chain recombines TRBV14 with TRBJ2-7, with D unclear. This CDR3 has 13 amino acids. Per germline, CDR1 SGHDN and CDR2 FVKESK. V lost 6 bases and J 0 bases, leaving 9 bases between the germline ends. The chain's CDR3 is CASSPYSSYEQYF. CDR3 nucleotides: TGTGCCAGCAGTCCTTACAGCTCCTACGAGCAGTACTTC.

The rearrangement uses TRBV7-2 and TRBJ2-5; D possibly corresponds to TRBD2 (5 bases). Germline V gene data show CDR1 as SGHTA and CDR2 as FQGNSA. With 1 base removed from V and 5 bases from J, the gap between germline ends came to 11 bases. CDR3 length: 14 amino acids. The CDR3 here is CASSLVGGRETQYF. As DNA, the CDR3 is TGTGCCAGCAGCTTAGTAGGAGGACGGGAGACCCAGTACTTC.

The rearrangement links TRBV7-8 to TRBJ2-5; tentatively, D is TRBD1 or TRBD2 (5 bases each). Trimming stripped 7 bases from V and 9 bases from J, with 21 bases between. CDR1 is SGHVS, CDR2 FQNEAQ, per germline. The CDR3 covers 14 residues. The CDR3 DNA sequence: TGTGCCAGCACCCAAACGGACATAATGGAGGCCCAGTACTTC. Its protein is CASTQTDIMEAQYF.

In its sample, this clone was seen once. The chain uses TRBV7-8 and TRBJ2-5; TRBD1 aligns across 8 bases. V lost 4 bases, J lost 2 bases, and 6 bases stayed unmatched. The CDR3 loop spans 15 amino acids. CDR1 and CDR2 from the germline V gene are SGHVS and FQNEAQ. This CDR3 is CASSSRTGIQETQYF. Written as DNA, the CDR3 is TGTGCCAGCAGCTCCCGGACAGGGATTCAAGAGACCCAGTACTTC.

The CDR3 loop reads CASSEWGETEAFF. In DNA form, the CDR3 reads TGTGCCAGCAGTGAATGGGGGGAAACTGAAGCTTTCTTT. The rearrangement uses TRBV2 and TRBJ1-1; D is possibly TRBD1 (5 bases). Trimming cost V 2 bases and J 5 bases, with 9 bases left between them. Per germline, CDR1 SNHLY and CDR2 FYNNEI. The CDR3 is 13 amino acids.